This T cell receptor beta chain was documented in a study of T cell changes during pregnancy in multiple sclerosis. Germline values: CDR1 SNHLY, CDR2 FYNNEI. The V and J ends lost 8 bases and 1 base, in that order; junction bases with no gene match: 3. CDR3 length: 13 amino acids. The method was immunoSEQ multiplex PCR; TCRdb's version includes in-frame clones alone and lacks a portion of them. The table shows about 44,000 clones, with roughly 95% occurring only once. This clonotype was obtained from a female donor with multiple sclerosis, enrolled in a pregnancy study. Sequenced material: peripheral blood, taken in the second trimester of pregnancy. The V gene is TRBV2, the J gene TRBJ2-3; TRBD1 aligns across 7 bases. In DNA form, the CDR3 reads TGTGCCAGCTGGGACAGTCGCACAGATACGCAGTATTTT. This codes for CASWDSRTDTQYF.